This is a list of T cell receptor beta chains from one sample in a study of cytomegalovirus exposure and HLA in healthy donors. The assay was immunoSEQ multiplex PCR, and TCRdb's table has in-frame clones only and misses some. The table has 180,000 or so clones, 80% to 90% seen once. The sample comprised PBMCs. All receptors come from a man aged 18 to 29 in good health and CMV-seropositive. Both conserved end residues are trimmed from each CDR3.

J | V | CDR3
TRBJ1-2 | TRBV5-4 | ASSPGGNYGYT
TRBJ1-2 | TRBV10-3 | AITGEGSYGYT
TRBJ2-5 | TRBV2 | ASRSLSGPQETQY
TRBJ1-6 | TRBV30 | AWREAMSYNSPLH
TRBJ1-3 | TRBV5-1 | ASSPRTVRDTIY
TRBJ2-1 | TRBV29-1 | SVGGAGGITYNEQF
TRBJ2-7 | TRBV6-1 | ASSALGTGASYEQY
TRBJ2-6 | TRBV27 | ASSAKLAGGSGANVLT
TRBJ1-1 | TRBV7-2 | ASSKQGTVAEAF
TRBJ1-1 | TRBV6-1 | ASSSGSNTEAF
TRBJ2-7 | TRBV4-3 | ASSQDGTGTGGFDYEQY
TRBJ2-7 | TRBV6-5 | ASSRDRVRGEQY
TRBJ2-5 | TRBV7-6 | ASSFEGGTQY
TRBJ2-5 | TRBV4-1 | ASSQVLEVPPQY
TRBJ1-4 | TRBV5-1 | ASSLRQGQNEKLF
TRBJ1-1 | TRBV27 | ASSHLTGSMNTEAF
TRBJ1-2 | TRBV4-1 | ASSQAAGLYGYT
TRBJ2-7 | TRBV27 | ASSVSGNYEQY
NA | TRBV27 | ASSLSISGPRNEQY
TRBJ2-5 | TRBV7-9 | ASSLVDRGLQETQY
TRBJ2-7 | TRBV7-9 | ASSLDAGGPYEQY
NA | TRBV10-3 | AISASGGPYEQY
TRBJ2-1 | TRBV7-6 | ASSPLVSGTEQF
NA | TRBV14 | ASSQDGWPGREQY
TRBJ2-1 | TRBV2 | ANRKGRGVYNEQF
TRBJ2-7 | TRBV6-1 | ASSVGQGRTYEQY
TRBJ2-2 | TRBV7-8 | ASSKAIQAGPTGELF
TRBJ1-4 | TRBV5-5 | ASSPDSNEKLF
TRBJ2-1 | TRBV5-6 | ASSWWTSGGPPHNEQF
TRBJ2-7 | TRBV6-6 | ASRPTGLSYEQY
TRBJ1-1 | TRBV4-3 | ASSQDWSNTEAF
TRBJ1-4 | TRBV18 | ASSPPQGPQKELF
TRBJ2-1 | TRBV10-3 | AIRPLAGGRWEQF
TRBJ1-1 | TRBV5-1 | ASSAGGTWAPMNTEAF
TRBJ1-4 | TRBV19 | ASRDFEKLF
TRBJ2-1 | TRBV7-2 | ASSRRTGEVDEQF
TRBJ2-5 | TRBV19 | ASSPSGFQETQY
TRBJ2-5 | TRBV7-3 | ASSLVGGTGEETQY
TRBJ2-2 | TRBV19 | ASSPTPAVAGHNTGELF
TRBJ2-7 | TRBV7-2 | ASSFRGPYEQY
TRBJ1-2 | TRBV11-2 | ASSSGTGTLYGYT
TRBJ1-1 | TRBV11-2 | ASSPDREAF
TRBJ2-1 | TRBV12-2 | ASRLGGYHEQF
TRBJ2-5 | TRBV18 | ASSPGQGGETQY
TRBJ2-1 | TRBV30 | AWSLRTSGGAVYNEQF
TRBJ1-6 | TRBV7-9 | ASSYQGSPLH
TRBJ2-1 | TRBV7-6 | ASNPGQGLGGYNEQF
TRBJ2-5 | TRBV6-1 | ASSELRQKQETQY
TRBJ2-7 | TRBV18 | ASSPGTSGGPGEQY
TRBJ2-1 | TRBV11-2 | ASSLIRGGAGNEQF
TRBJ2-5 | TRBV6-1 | ASLDRGRETQY
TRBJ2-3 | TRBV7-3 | ASSLLAGDTDTQY
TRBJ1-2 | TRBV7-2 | ASSLYQANYGYT
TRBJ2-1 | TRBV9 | ASSGAGAYYNEQF
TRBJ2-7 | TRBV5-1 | ASSLGPTGKTYEQY
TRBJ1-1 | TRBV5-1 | ASSTNGETEAF
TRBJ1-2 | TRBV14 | ASSQEGTATNYGYT